These 8 T cell receptor beta chains originate from one sample sequenced in a study of PD-L1 blockade in urothelial cancer. Sequenced by immunoSEQ multiplex PCR; TCRdb stores in-frame clones only, minus some. The profile shows fewer than 130,000 clones, roughly 84% of them singletons. The sample in question was PBMCs, obtained around atezolizumab (anti-PD-L1) treatment. The receptor set was obtained from a man aged 50 to 59 with urothelial cancer.

This clone is a singleton in its sample. The CDR3, as DNA: TGTGCCAGCAGTAAGGACAGGGTCGGTTTTGAGCAGTACTTC. This codes for CASSKDRVGFEQYF. This chain joins TRBV2 and TRBJ2-7; the match to TRBD1 covers 8 bases. Per the germline V gene, CDR1 is SNHLY and CDR2 is FYNNEI. J lost 7 bases, V lost 5 bases, and 10 bases had no gene match. This CDR3 contains 14 residues.

V gene TRBV14 combines with J gene TRBJ2-7, with 7 positions matching TRBD1. Unmatched junction bases numbered 6, after V lost 3 bases and J lost 4 bases. The CDR3 spans 14 residues. CDR1 is SGHDN and CDR2 is FVKESK in the germline V gene. CDR3 coding DNA: TGTGCCAGCAGCCATCGACAGGGAAGATACGAGCAGTACTTC. Protein product: CASSHRQGRYEQYF.

V usage is TRBV28 and J usage is TRBJ2-7; TRBD2 matches 9 bases. Germline V gene data show CDR1 as MDHEN and CDR2 as SYDVKM. The CDR3 extends over 16 amino acids. The ends lost 5 bases at V and 3 bases at J; junction bases unmatched: 11. The CDR3: CASSTRIAGEFYEQYF. The DNA for the CDR3 is TGTGCCAGCAGTACCCGAATAGCGGGAGAATTCTACGAGCAGTACTTC.

The CDR3 sequence: CASSPEGSGRPPEQYF. CDR3 nucleotides: TGTGCCAGCAGCCCCGAGGGGAGCGGGAGGCCTCCCGAGCAGTACTTC. The rearrangement links TRBV9 to TRBJ2-7, with TRBD2 identical over 9 bases. Germline V gene sequence: CDR1 SGDLS, CDR2 YYNGEE. The CDR3 spans 16 residues. Trimming cost V 4 bases and J 6 bases; bases outside gene matches: 14.

The rearrangement links TRBV6-5 to TRBJ1-2; no definite D call. V was clipped by 7 bases and J by 2 bases, with 8 bases between them. CDR3 length equals 12 residues. Germline assignment: CDR1 MNHEY and CDR2 SVGAGI. DNA of the CDR3: TGTGCCAGCAAGTCACACAACTATGGCTACACCTTC. It encodes CASKSHNYGYTF.

The chain has TRBV9 and TRBJ1-2; tentatively, D is TRBD1 (5 bases). The CDR3 length is 14 residues. CDR1 SGDLS and CDR2 YYNGEE come from the germline V gene. Trimming cost V 0 bases and J 2 bases, with 8 bases left between them. CDR3 DNA: TGTGCCAGCAGCGTAGATCCAGGGAACTATGGCTACACCTTC. Amino acid sequence: CASSVDPGNYGYTF.

The V gene is TRBV30, the J gene TRBJ2-7, with a tentative D call TRBD2 (5 bases). CDR1 is GTSNPN and CDR2 is SVGIG in the germline V gene (reference sequence). V gave up 2 bases and J gave up 5 bases, with 13 bases separating them. The CDR3 loop spans 13 amino acids. CDR3 DNA sequence: TGTGCCTGGAGTCGGGCTAGCTTAAACGAGCAGTACTTC. Its translation is CAWSRASLNEQYF.

The DNA for the CDR3 is TGTGCCAGCAGACACGCCGGGGGGGGCTCGGGGCAGCCCCAGCATTTT. Translating it yields CASRHAGGGSGQPQHF. J is TRBJ1-5 and V is TRBV2; maybe TRBD1 (6 bases). With 6 bases removed from V and 7 bases from J, the gap between germline ends came to 22 bases. CDR1 is SNHLY, CDR2 FYNNEI, per germline. CDR3 size: 16 residues.